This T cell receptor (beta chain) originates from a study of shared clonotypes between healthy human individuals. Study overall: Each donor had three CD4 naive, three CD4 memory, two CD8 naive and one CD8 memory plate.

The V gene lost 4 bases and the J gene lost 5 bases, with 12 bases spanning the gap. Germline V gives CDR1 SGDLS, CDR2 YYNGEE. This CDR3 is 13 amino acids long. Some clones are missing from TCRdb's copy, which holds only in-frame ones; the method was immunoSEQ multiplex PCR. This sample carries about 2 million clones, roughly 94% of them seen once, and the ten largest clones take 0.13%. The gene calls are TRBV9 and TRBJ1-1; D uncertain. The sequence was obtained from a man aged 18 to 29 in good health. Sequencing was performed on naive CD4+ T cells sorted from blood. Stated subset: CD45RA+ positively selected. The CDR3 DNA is TGTGCCAGCAGCCCTATCGCGGGAACTGAAGCTTTCTTT. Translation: CASSPIAGTEAFF.